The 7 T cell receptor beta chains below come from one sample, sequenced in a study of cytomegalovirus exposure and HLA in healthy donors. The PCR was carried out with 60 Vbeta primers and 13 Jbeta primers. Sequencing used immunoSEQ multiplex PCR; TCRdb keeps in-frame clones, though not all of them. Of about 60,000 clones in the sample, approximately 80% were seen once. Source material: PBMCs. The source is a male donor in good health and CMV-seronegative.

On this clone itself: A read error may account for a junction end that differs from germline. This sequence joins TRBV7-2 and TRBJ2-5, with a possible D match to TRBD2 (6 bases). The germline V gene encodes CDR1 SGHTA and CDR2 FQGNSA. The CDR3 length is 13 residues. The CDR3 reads CASSQVGWDSPDF. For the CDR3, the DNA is TGTGCCAGCAGCCAAGTGGGTTGGGACTCCCCAGACTTC.

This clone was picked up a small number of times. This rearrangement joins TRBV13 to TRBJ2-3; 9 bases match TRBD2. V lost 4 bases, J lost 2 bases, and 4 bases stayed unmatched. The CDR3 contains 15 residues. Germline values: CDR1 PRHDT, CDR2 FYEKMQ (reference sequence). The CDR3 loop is CASSSRGGVTDTQYF. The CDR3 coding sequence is TGTGCCAGCAGCTCCCGCGGGGGGGTCACAGATACGCAGTATTTT. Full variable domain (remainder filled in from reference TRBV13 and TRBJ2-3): AAGVIQSPRHLIKEKRETATLKCYPIPRHDTVYWYQQGPGQDPQFLISFYEKMQSDKGSIPDRFSAQQFSDYHSELNMSSLELGDSALYFCASSSRGGVTDTQYFGPGTRLTVL.

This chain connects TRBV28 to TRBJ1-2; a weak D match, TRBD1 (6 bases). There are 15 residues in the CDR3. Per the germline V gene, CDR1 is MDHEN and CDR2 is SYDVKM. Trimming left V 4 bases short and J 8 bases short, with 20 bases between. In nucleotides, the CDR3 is TGTGCCAGCAGTTCGTTCGAGGGGGGGGCAGGCGGCTACACCTTC. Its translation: CASSSFEGGAGGYTF.

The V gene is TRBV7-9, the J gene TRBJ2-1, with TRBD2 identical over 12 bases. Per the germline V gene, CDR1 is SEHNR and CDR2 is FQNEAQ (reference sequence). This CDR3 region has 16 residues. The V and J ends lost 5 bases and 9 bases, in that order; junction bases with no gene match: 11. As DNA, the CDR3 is TGTGCCAGCAGCCCCCTAGCGGGGGGGCAGTTCGGTGAGCAGTTCTTC. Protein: CASSPLAGGQFGEQFF.

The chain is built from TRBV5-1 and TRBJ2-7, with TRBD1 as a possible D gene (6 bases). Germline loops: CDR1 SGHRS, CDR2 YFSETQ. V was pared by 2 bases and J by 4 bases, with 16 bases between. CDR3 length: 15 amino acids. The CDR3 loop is CASSFDGTTFYEQYF. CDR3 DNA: TGCGCCAGCAGCTTCGACGGGACAACCTTTTACGAGCAGTACTTC.

The CDR3 DNA sequence: TGTGCCTGGAGTGTAGGGGCAGCGGGGGGCTCCCTATCAGAGACCCAGTACTTC. Translated, it gives CAWSVGAAGGSLSETQYF. The gene calls are TRBV30 and TRBJ2-5; 9 nucleotides line up with TRBD2. J lost 4 bases, V lost 0 bases, and 15 bases had no gene match. CDR1 is GTSNPN, CDR2 SVGIG, per germline (reference sequence). The CDR3 sequence is 18 residues long.

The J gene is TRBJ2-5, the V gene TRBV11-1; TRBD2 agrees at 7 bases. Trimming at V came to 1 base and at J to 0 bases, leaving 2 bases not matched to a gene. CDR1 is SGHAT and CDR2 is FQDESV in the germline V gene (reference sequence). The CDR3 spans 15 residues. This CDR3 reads CASSLGAGDQETQYF. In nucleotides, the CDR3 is TGTGCCAGCAGCTTAGGGGCGGGGGACCAAGAGACCCAGTACTTC.